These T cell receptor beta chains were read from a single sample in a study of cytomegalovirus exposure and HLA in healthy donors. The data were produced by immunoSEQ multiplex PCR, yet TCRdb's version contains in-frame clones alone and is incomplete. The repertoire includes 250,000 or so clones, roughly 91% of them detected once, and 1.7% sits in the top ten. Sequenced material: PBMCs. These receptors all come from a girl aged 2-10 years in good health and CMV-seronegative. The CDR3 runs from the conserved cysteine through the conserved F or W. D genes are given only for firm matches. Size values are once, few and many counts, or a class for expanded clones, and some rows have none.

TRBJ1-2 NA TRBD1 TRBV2 TGTGCCAGCAGTAGAAACAGGGGGCGAATCAACTATGGCTACACCTTC CASSRNRGRINYGYTF
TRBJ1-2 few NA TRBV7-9 TGTGCCAGCAGCTTAGGCAATCAGGGGGGCTACACCTTC CASSLGNQGGYTF
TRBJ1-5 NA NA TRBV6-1 TGTGCCAGCAGTGAAGGGTACCGGGGTTATAGCAATCAGCCCCAGCATTTT CASSEGYRGYSNQPQHF
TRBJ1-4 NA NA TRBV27 TGTGCCAGCAGCCCTATTGGGAGGGATAATGAAAAACTGTTTTTT CASSPIGRDNEKLFF
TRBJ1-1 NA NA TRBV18 TGTGCCAGCTCACCACGAGGGACAAGTGGGGGCCGCGCTGAAGCTTTCTTT CASSPRGTSGGRAEAFF
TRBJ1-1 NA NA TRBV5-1 TGCGCCAGCAGCACAATACAGGGTAGGAGCACTGAAGCTTTCTTT CASSTIQGRSTEAFF
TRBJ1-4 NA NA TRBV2 TGTGCCAGCAGGATCAGGACAGCCCTTAATGAAAAACTGTTTTTT CASRIRTALNEKLFF
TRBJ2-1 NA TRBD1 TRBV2 TGTGCCAGCACCGACAGGGACAATGAGCAGTTCTTC CASTDRDNEQFF
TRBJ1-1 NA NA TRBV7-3 TGTGCCAGCCCCCTCCGGGGTGGAGGTCCAAAGAACACTGAAGCTTTCTTT CASPLRGGGPKNTEAFF
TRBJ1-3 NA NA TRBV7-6 TGTGCCAGCAGCTTATCACAGACCTCTGGAAACACCATATATTTT CASSLSQTSGNTIYF
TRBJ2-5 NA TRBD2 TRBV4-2 TGTGCCAGCAGCCAAGTCGTGGGCGGGGGGGCCCGAGAGACCCAGTACTTC CASSQVVGGGARETQYF
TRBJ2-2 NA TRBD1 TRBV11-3 TGTGCCACCTCCGGGACAGGGTCCGGGGAGCTGTTTTTT CATSGTGSGELFF
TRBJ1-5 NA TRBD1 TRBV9 TGTGCCAGCAGCCCAGCCGGGACAGGGGGCGCAGGTGGTTCGGGTCAGCCCCAGCATTTT CASSPAGTGGAGGSGQPQHF
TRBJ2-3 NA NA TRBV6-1 TGTGCCAGCAGTGTTGGAGGATTCACAGATACGCAGTATTTT CASSVGGFTDTQYF
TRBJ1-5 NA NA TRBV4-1 TGCGCCAGCAGCCAAGATCGGGGGAGCAATTATCAGCCCCAGCATTTT CASSQDRGSNYQPQHF
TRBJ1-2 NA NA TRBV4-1 TGCGCCAGCAGCCAAGGGGGGGTAGAGGGCTACACCTTC CASSQGGVEGYTF
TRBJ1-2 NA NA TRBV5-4 TGTGCCAGCAGCTTGGACATTTTCTATGGCTACACCTTC CASSLDIFYGYTF
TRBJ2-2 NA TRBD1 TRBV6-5 TGTGCCAGCAACGACAGGGCTTTGAACACCGGGGAGCTGTTTTTT CASNDRALNTGELFF
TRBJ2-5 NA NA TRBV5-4 TGTGCCAGCAGCCTCGTCGGTAGGTCGGACAGCAAAGAGACCCAGTACTTC CASSLVGRSDSKETQYF
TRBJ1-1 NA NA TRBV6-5 TGTGCCAGCAGGAGAAACACTGAAGCTTTCTTT CASRRNTEAFF
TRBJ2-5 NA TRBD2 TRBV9 TGTGCCAGCAGCTCCCGACTAGCGGGAGGGGTCGGGGAGACCCAGTACTTC CASSSRLAGGVGETQYF
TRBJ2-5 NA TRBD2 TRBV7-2 TGTGCCAGCAGCTCGGGGGGGGTCCAAGAGACCCAGTACTTC CASSSGGVQETQYF
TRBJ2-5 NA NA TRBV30 TGTGCCTGGAGCCCCCGGGAGACCCAGTACTTC CAWSPRETQYF
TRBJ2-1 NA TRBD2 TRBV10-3 TGTGCCATCAGTGAGGGAAACCTCTGGGGGCTAGCGGGAGGTGACAATGAGCAGTTCTTC CAISEGNLWGLAGGDNEQFF
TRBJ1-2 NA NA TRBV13 TGTGCCAGCAGCTATGATGACAGGTACTATGGCTACACCTTC CASSYDDRYYGYTF
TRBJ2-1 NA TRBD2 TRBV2 TGTGCCAGCAGTGACCCCTTAGCGGGGGGCCACTCCTACAATGAGCAGTTCTTC CASSDPLAGGHSYNEQFF
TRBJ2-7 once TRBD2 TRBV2 TGTGCCAGCAGGCCGGGGCGGGGGGCCTACGAGCAGTACTTC CASRPGRGAYEQYF
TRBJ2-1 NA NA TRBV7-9 TGTTCCAGCAGCTTAGGGGGAGGGGGGGTTTACAATGAGCAGTTCTTC CSSSLGGGGVYNEQFF
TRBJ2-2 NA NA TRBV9 TGTGCCAGCAGGGTGAGGGTAAACACCGGGGAGCTGTTTTTT CASRVRVNTGELFF
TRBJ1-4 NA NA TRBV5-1 TGCGCCAGCAGCTTGGAGTCCGGGGGGTGGAATGAAAAACTGTTTTTT CASSLESGGWNEKLFF
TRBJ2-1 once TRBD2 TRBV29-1 TGCAGCGTGGGGGGACTAGCGGGGGGTAACAATGAGCAGTTCTTC CSVGGLAGGNNEQFF
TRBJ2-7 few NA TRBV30 TGTGCCTGGAGTGTAATCGTTGCAGACGAGCAGTACTTC CAWSVIVADEQYF
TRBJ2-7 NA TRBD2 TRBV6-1 TGTGCCAGCAGTGAAGTAGGACTAGCCTACGAGCAGTACTTC CASSEVGLAYEQYF
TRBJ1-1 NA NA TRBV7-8 TGTGCCAGCAGCTTAGATTCCAGGGTGGGCACTGAAGCTTTCTTT CASSLDSRVGTEAFF
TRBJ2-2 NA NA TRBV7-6 TGTGCCAGCAGCTTAGGAGTTGGGGGCGCGGGCGGGGAGCTGTTTTTT CASSLGVGGAGGELFF
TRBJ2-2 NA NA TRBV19 TGTGCCGCCAACGGGGGGCCACCACACACCGGGGAGCTGTTTTTT CAANGGPPHTGELFF
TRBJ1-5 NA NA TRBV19 TGTGCCAGTAGTATCGGTTGGGGCACTGATAGCAATCAGCCCCAGCATTTT CASSIGWGTDSNQPQHF
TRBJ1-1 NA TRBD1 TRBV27 TGTGCCAGCAGGGACAGGCCGGTTCGCACTGAAGCTTTCTTT CASRDRPVRTEAFF
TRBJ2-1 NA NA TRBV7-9 TGTGCCAGCAGCTTTAAGTGGGCAGGGAACAATGAGCAGTTCTTC CASSFKWAGNNEQFF
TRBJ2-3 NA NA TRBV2 TGTGCCAGCACCTGGACAGAGGCAGATACGCAGTATTTT CASTWTEADTQYF
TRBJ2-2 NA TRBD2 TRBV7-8 TGTGCCAGCAGGTCGGAAGGCCTAGCGGGCACCGGGGAGCTGTTTTTT CASRSEGLAGTGELFF
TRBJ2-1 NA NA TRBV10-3 TGTGCCATCAGTGAGTCTATGGCAAAATACAATGAGCAGTTCTTC CAISESMAKYNEQFF
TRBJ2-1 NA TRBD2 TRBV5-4 TGTGCCAGCAGCACCCTAGCGGGAGGGGGTAATGAGCAGTTCTTC CASSTLAGGGNEQFF
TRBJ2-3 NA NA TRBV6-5 TGTGCCAGCAGTTCCCAGACAGATACGCAGTATTTT CASSSQTDTQYF
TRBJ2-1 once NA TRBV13 TGTGCCAGCAGCTCCCGGCGGGTCCCCTACAATGAGCAGTTCTTC CASSSRRVPYNEQFF
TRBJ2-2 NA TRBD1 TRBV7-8 TGTGCCAGCAGCCTAATCAGGGGGCGTCCCACGAACACCGGGGAGCTGTTTTTT CASSLIRGRPTNTGELFF
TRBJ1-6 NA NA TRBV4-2 TGTGCCAGCAGCCAAGTGGAGCGAGAAGATTATAATTCACCCCTCCACTTT CASSQVEREDYNSPLHF
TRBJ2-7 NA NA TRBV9 TGTGCCAGCAGCCGAGAGACTAGTTACGAGCAGTACTTC CASSRETSYEQYF
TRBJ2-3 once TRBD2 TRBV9 TGTGCCAGCACTAGCGGGAGGGGCACAGATACGCAGTATTTT CASTSGRGTDTQYF
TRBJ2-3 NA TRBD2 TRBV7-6 TGTGCCAGCAAACTAGCGGTAACAGATACGCAGTATTTT CASKLAVTDTQYF
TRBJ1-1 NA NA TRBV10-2 TGCGCCAGCAGTGGGACAGTTGAAGCTTTCTTT CASSGTVEAFF
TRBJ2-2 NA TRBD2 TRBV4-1 TGCGCCAGCTGGGGGGGAAACACCGGGGAGCTGTTTTTT CASWGGNTGELFF
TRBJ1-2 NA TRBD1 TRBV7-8 TGTGCCACCTCCGGACAGGGGTATGGCTACACCTTC CATSGQGYGYTF
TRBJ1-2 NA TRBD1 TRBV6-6 TGTGCCAGCAGCTGGGGACAGAGTTACGGCTACACCTTC CASSWGQSYGYTF
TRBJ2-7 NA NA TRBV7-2 TGTGCCAGCAGCTCTACTCTAGCTATCCCCTGGGAGCAGTACTTC CASSSTLAIPWEQYF
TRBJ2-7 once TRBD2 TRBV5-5 TGTGCCAGCGGCAGAGGCGGCGGGGGGCCCTACGAGCAGTACTTC CASGRGGGGPYEQYF
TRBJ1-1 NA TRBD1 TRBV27 TGTGCCAGCAGTCCCGGACAGGGGTTGGTTTTCTTT CASSPGQGLVFF